The 9 T cell receptor beta chains reported below all come from one sample, sequenced in a study of metastatic and nonmetastatic thyroid tumors. TCRdb recomputed clones from the PCR reads via MiXCR. Of 50,000 to 65,000 clones listed, more than 3.5% are singletons. Not a single patient had been given any form of treatment at any point before undergoing thyroid surgery. Sequenced: blood. These receptors all stem from a female donor with papillary thyroid cancer or a benign thyroid nodule (not recorded which). Some clones in this sample may be carry-over from other donors' samples.

In its sample, this clone was seen a few times. At one end, the junction sequence differs from germline, possibly due to a read error. The sample contains more than one DNA sequence encoding this CDR3. The chain combines TRBV5-1 with TRBJ1-2; a possible D gene is TRBD1 (6 bases). The germline V gene encodes CDR1 SGHRS and CDR2 YFSETQ. The CDR3 totals 14 residues. In DNA form, the CDR3 reads TGCGCCAGCAGTGGGACACAGCAGCCTGGGGGCTACACATTC. Its translation is CASSGTQQPGGYTF.

This clone was counted between two and nine times. This chain uses TRBV2 with TRBJ2-7; D is unclear. The CDR3 consists of 14 residues. Trimming left V 6 bases short and J 1 base short, with 13 bases between. CDR1 and CDR2 (germline): SNHLY, FYNNEI. CDR3 DNA: TGTGCCAGCAGACTCTCGACGGATTCCTACGAGCAGTACTTC. It yields the protein CASRLSTDSYEQYF.

This clone was seen at least ten times. This chain uses TRBV5-5 with TRBJ2-1, with 9 bases matching TRBD2. The CDR3 extends over 20 amino acids. CDR1 is SGHKS, CDR2 YYEKEE, per germline (reference sequence). V trimming: 0 bases; J trimming: 3 bases; junction bases outside the gene matches: 16. CDR3 loop: CASSLVYWVSGRPNYNEQFF. The CDR3 nucleotides read TGTGCCAGCAGCTTGGTATACTGGGTTAGCGGGAGACCCAACTACAATGAGCAGTTCTTC.

Only a few counts were recorded for this clone. The germline gene is not matched at one end of the junction; a read error may be the cause. The chain carries TRBV27 and TRBJ1-6; no clear D gene. Germline CDR1 reads MNHEY; CDR2 reads SMNVEV (reference sequence). The CDR3 has 13 residues. CDR3 nucleotides: TGTGCCAGCAGTTTTACCCCGGAGAGGCCCCTCCAATTT. It encodes CASSFTPERPLQF.

This clone was seen many times. The CDR3: CASSEEDGRAGGYTF. CDR3 bases: TGTGCCAGCAGTGAAGAAGACGGGCGGGCGGGTGGCTACACCTTC. The chain employs TRBV6-1 and TRBJ1-2; no clear D gene. V dropped 1 base and J dropped 7 bases, with 16 bases sitting between them. CDR1 and CDR2 (germline): MNHNS, SASEGT. The CDR3 has 15 residues.

This clone came up many times. The sample has other DNA sequences that encode this CDR3 too. The V and J genes are TRBV30 and TRBJ2-7; TRBD1 matches 9 bases. This CDR3 is built from 17 residues. Germline CDR1 and CDR2: GTSNPN and SVGIG (reference sequence). With V trimmed by 3 bases and J by 3 bases, 15 bases remained unmatched. CDR3 sequence reads: CAWRAPGQGFYFYEQYF. CDR3 in DNA: TGTGCCTGGAGGGCCCCGGGACAGGGTTTTTATTTCTACGAGCAGTACTTC.

This clone was recorded at least ten times. The chain recombines TRBV14 with TRBJ2-3; D remains unclear. V was clipped by 5 bases and J by 3 bases, with 3 bases between them. Per the germline V gene, CDR1 is SGHDN and CDR2 is FVKESK. The length of the CDR3 is 11 residues. CDR3 sequence: CASSSTDTQYF. For the CDR3, the DNA is TGTGCCAGCAGCTCAACAGATACGCAGTATTTT.

This clone was seen at least ten times. The V call is TRBV2, the J call TRBJ1-1, with D possibly matching TRBD1 (6 bases). Germline assignment: CDR1 SNHLY and CDR2 FYNNEI. The CDR3 loop spans 13 amino acids. Trimming left V 7 bases short and J 0 bases short, with 9 bases between. This CDR3 reads CASTGTLNTEAFF. The CDR3 DNA follows: TGTGCCAGCACTGGGACATTGAACACTGAAGCTTTCTTT.

In this sample, this clone turned up many times. The chain employs TRBV5-6 and TRBJ1-1; no clear D. CDR3 length equals 12 residues. Germline V gene data show CDR1 as SGHDT and CDR2 as YYEEEE. Trimming removed 4 bases at V and 3 bases at J, with 7 bases between. The CDR3 is CASSRVDTEAFF. CDR3 DNA sequence: TGTGCCAGCAGCCGTGTGGACACTGAAGCTTTCTTT.